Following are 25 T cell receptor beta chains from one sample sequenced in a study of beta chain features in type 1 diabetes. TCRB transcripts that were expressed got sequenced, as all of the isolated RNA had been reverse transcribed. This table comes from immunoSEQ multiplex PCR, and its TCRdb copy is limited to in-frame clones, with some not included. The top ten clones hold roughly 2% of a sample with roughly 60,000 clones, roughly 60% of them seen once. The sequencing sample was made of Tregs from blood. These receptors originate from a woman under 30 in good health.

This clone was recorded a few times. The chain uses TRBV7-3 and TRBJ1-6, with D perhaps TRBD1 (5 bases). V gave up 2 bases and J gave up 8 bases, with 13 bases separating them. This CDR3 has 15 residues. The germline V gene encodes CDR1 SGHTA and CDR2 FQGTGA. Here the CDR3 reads CASSLSAGWDSPLHF. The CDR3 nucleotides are TGTGCCAGCAGCTTATCGGCAGGGTGGGATTCACCCCTCCACTTT. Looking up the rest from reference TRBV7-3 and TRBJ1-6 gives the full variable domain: GAGVSQTPSNKVTEKGKYVELRCDPISGHTALYWYRQSLGQGPEFLIYFQGTGAADDSGLPNDRFFAVRPEGSVSTLKIQRTERGDSAVYLCASSLSAGWDSPLHFGNGTRLTVT.

The CDR3 DNA is TGTGCCAGCTCACCCGGGAGGGGCGGCTATGGCTACACCTTC. This gives the protein CASSPGRGGYGYTF. V is TRBV18 and J is TRBJ1-2; D is perhaps TRBD1 (5 bases). The CDR3 spans 14 residues. Germline CDR1 reads KGHSH; CDR2 reads LQKENI. The ends were cut back, 3 bases at V and 4 bases at J, with 12 bases in the middle.

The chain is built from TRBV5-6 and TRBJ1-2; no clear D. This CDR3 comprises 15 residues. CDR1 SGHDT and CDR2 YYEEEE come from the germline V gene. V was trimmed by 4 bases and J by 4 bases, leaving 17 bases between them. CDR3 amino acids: CASSRREAGPYGYTF. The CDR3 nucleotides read TGTGCCAGCAGCCGACGGGAGGCAGGCCCCTATGGCTACACCTTC.

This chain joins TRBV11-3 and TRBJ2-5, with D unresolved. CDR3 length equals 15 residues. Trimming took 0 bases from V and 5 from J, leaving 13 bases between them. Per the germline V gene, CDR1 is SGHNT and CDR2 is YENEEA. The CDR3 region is CASSLEYLGLETQYF. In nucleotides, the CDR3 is TGTGCCAGCAGCTTAGAGTATCTGGGCCTGGAGACCCAGTACTTC.

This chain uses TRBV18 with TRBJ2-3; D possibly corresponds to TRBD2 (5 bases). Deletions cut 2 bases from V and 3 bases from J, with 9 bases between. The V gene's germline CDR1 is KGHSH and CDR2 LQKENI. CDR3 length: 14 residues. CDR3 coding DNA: TGTGCCAGCTCACCAGCAGGCGGGACAGATACGCAGTATTTT. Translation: CASSPAGGTDTQYF.

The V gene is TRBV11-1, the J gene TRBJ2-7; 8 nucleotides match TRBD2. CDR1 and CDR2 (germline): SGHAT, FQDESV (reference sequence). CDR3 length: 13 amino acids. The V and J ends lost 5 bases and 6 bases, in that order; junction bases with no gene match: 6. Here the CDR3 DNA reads TGTGCCAGCAGCCCCATTCGGGGGGGCGAGCAGTACTTC. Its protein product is CASSPIRGGEQYF.

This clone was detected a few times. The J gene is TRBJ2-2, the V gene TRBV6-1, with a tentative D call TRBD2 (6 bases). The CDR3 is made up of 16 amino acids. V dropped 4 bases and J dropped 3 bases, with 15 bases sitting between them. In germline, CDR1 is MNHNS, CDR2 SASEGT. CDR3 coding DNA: TGTGCCAGCAGTGGAGAACTAGGAGGGGACACCGGGGAGCTGTTTTTT. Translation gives CASSGELGGDTGELFF.

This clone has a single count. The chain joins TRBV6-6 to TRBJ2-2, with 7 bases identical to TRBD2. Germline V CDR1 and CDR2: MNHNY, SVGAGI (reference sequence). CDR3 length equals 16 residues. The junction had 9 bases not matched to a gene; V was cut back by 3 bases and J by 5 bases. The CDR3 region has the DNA TGTGCCAGCAGTTATAGGGTAGCGGGTGTTACCGGGGAGCTGTTTTTT. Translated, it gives CASSYRVAGVTGELFF.

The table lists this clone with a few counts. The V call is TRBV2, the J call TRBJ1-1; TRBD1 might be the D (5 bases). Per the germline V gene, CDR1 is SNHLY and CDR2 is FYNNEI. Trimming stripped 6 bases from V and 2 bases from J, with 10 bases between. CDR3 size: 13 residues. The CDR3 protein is CASSPGENTEAFF. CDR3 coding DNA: TGTGCCAGCAGCCCGGGGGAAAACACTGAAGCTTTCTTT.

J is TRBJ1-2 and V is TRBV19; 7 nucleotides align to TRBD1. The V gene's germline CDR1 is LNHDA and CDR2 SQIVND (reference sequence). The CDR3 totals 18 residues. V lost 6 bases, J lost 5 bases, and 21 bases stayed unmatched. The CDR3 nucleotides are TGTGCCAGTAGGACTTCGACAGGGAATACCGACGTGGGGTATGGCTACACCTTC. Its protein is CASRTSTGNTDVGYGYTF.

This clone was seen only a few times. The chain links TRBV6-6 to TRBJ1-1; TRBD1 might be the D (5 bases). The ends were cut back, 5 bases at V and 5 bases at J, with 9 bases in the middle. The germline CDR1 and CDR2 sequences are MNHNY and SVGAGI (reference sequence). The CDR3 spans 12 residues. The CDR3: CASSPQVTEAFF. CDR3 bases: TGTGCCAGCAGTCCACAGGTGACTGAAGCTTTCTTT.

CDR3 sequence: CASSLDLLAGSTDTQYF. The CDR3 bases are TGTGCCAGCAGCTTAGATCTCCTAGCGGGAAGCACAGATACGCAGTATTTT. The J gene is TRBJ2-3, the V gene TRBV11-2; 9 bases agree with TRBD2. This CDR3 is built from 17 residues. Germline values: CDR1 SGHAT, CDR2 FQNNGV. Germline trimming cut 0 bases from V and 0 bases from J; bases unmatched to any gene: 4.

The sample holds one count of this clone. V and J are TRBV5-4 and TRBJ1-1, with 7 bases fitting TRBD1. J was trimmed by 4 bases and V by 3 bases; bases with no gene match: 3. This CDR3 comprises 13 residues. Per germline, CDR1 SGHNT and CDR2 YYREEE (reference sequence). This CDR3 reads CASSSQGGTEAFF. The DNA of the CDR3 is TGTGCCAGCAGCTCCCAGGGGGGCACTGAAGCTTTCTTT.

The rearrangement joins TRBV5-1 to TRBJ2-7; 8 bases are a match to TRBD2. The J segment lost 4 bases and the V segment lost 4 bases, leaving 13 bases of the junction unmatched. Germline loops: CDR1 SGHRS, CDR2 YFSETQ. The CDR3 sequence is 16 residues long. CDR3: CASSGRPTGGQYEQYF. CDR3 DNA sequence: TGCGCCAGCAGCGGACGCCCGACGGGGGGGCAATACGAGCAGTACTTC. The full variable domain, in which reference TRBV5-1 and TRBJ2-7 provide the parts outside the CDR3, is KAGVTQTPRYLIKTRGQQVTLSCSPISGHRSVSWYQQTPGQGLQFLFEYFSETQRNKGNFPGRFSGRQFSNSRSEMNVSTLELGDSALYLCASSGRPTGGQYEQYFGPGTRLTVT.

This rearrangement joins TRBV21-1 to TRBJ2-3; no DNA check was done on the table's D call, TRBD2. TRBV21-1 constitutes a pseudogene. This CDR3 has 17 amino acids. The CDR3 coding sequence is TGTGCCAGCGCCAAAACGGAGGGGGGGGAAAGCACAGATACGCAGTATTTT. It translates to CASAKTEGGESTDTQYF.

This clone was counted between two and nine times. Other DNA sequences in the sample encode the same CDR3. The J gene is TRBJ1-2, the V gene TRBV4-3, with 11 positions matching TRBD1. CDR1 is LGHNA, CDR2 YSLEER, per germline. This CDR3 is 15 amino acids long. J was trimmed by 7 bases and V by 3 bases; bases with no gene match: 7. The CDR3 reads CASSQRTGGFSGYTF. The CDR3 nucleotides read TGCGCCAGCAGCCAGCGGACAGGGGGCTTCTCTGGCTACACCTTC.

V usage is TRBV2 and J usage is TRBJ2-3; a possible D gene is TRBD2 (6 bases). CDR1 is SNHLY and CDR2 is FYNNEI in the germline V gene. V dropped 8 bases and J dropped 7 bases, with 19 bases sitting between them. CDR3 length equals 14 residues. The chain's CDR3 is CASLSEAGLHTQYF. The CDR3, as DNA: TGTGCCAGCCTCTCGGAGGCGGGACTCCATACGCAGTATTTT.

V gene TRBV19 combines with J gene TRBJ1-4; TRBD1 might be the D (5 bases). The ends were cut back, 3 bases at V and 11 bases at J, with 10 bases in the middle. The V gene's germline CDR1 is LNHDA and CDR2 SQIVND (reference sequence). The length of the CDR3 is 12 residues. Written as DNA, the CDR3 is TGTGCCAGTAGTATGGTTTCAGGGAAACTGTTTTTT. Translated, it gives CASSMVSGKLFF.

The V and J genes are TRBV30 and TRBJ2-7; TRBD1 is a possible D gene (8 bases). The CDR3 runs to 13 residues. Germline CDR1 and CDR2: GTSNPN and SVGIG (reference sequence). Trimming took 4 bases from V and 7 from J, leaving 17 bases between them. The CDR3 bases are TGTGCCTGGACCGGGACAGGAGCGGGGGAGCAGTACTTC. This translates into CAWTGTGAGEQYF.

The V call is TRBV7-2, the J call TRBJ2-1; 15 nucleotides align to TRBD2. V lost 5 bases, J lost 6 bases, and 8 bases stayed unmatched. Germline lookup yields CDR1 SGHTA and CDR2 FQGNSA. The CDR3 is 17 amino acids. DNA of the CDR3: TGTGCCAGCAGCACTGGACTAGCGGGAGGGAGTCCCAATGAGCAGTTCTTC. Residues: CASSTGLAGGSPNEQFF.

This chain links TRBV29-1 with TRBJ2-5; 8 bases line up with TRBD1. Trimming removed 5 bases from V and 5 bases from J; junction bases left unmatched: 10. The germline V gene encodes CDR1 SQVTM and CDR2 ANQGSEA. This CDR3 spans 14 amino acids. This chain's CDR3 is CSVSPQGAGETQYF. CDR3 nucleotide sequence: TGCAGCGTTTCCCCCCAGGGGGCGGGGGAGACCCAGTACTTC.

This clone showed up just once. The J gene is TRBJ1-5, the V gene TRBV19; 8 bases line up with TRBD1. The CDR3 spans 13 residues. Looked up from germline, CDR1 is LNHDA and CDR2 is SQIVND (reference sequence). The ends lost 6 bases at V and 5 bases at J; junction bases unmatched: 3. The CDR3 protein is CASSADRDQPQHF. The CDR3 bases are TGTGCCAGTAGCGCGGACAGGGATCAGCCCCAGCATTTT.

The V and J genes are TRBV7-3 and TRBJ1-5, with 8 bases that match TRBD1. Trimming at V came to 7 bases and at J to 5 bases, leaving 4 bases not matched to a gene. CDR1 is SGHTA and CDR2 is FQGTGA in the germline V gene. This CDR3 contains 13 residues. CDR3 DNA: TGTGCCAGCACCGCAGGGGGCTATCAGCCCCAGCATTTT. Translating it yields CASTAGGYQPQHF.

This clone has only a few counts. Written as DNA, the CDR3 is TGTGCCAGCAGCTCCCTAACAGGCTACAATGAGCAGTTCTTC. Its protein is CASSSLTGYNEQFF. The rearrangement joins TRBV5-6 to TRBJ2-1; D is possibly TRBD1 (5 bases). This CDR3 has 14 amino acids. With 3 bases removed from V and 3 bases from J, the gap between germline ends came to 10 bases. Germline loops: CDR1 SGHDT, CDR2 YYEEEE.

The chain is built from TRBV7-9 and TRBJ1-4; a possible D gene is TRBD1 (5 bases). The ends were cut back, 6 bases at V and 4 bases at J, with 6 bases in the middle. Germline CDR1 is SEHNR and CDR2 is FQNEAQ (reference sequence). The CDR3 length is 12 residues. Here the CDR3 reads CASSRGNEKLFF. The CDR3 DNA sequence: TGTGCCAGCAGTAGGGGTAATGAAAAACTGTTTTTT.